The sample holds a few counts of the clone carrying this TCR beta chain. Antigen: not known. This specimen comes from a study of T-cell memory formation after mild COVID-19. Broader study findings: That cross-reactive memory joined was suggested by some responding clones appearing in pre-infection memory. Mostly located in CM and EM were contracting CD4+ clones, with contracting CD8+ clones located in EMRA.

CDR3 size: 14 residues. V gave up 2 bases and J gave up 3 bases, with 8 bases separating them. Looked up from germline, CDR1 is SGHTA and CDR2 is FQGNSA. From the 5' RACE reads, TCRdb called clonotypes with MiXCR, one entry per CDR3 protein. The sample consists of hundreds of thousands of distinct CDR3 sequences, 16% of them appearing once. The chain carries TRBV7-2 and TRBJ2-4, with a possible D match to TRBD2 (6 bases). Source material: PBMCs or a T cell subset sorted from them (not recorded which). This TCR was sampled from a man younger than 30 who had mild COVID-19 (a few samples of this study predate the infection). Cell type and time point are not known. CDR3 residues: CASSLKGGKNIQYF. The DNA of the CDR3 is TGTGCCAGCAGCTTAAAGGGAGGCAAAAACATTCAGTACTTC. Together with reference TRBV7-2 and TRBJ2-4, the CDR3 gives the full variable domain: GAGVSQSPSNKVTEKGKDVELRCDPISGHTALYWYRQSLGQGLEFLIYFQGNSAPDKSGLPSDRFSAERTGGSVSTLTIQRTQQEDSAVYLCASSLKGGKNIQYFGAGTRLSVL.